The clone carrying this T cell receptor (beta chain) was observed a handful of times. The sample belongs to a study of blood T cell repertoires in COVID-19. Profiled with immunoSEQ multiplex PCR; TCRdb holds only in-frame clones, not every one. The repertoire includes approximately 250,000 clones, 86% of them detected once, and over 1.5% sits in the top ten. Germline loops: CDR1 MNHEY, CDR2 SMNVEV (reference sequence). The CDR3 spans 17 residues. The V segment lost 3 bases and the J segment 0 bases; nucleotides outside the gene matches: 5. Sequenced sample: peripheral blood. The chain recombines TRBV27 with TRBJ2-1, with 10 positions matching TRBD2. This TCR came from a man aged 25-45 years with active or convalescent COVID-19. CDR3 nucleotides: TGTGCCAGCAGTTTGTATAGCGGGGGGAGCTCCTACAATGAGCAGTTCTTC. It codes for CASSLYSGGSSYNEQFF.